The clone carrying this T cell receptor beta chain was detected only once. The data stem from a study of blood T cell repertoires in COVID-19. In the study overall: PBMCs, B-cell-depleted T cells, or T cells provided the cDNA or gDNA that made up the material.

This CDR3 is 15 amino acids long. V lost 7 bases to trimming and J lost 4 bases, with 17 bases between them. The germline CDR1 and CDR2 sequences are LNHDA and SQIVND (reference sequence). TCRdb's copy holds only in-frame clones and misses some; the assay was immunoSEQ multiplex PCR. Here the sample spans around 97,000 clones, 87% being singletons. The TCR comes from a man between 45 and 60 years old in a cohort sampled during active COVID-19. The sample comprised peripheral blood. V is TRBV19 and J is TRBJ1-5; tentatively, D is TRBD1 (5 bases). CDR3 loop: CASTPGGQGNQPQHF. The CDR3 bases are TGTGCCAGTACCCCGGGAGGGCAGGGAAATCAGCCCCAGCATTTT.